This TCR beta chain emerged from a study of blood T cell repertoires in COVID-19. Across the study: Acute and convalescent COVID-19 specimens originated in the United States, Italy and Spain. PBMCs, B-cell-depleted T cells, or T cells were the source of the cDNA or gDNA that made up the material.

Enrolment of Seattle patients took place during active infection, and they were followed longitudinally. As originally analysed: For nucleated cells, counts were estimated from reference gene primer amplification. The method was immunoSEQ multiplex PCR; TCRdb's version includes in-frame clones alone and lacks a portion of them. V and J calls and clone size are those listed in that table; D and trimming were worked out from the DNA. Of 300,000 to 450,000 clones in the sample, 70% to 90% are singletons; the top ten hold more than 9%. The receptor comes from a woman in her twenties or thirties with COVID-19, enrolled during active disease. The sample was peripheral blood.

The CDR3 spells CASSRLAEQFF. DNA of the CDR3: TGTGCCAGCAGCAGACTAGCCGAGCAGTTCTTC. V and J are TRBV12-3 or TRBV12-4 and TRBJ2-1; 7 bases are a match to TRBD2. The CDR3 totals 11 residues. V dropped 6 bases and J dropped 10; count of bases not matched to a gene: 3.